This T cell receptor (beta chain) appears in the sequencing data of a study of cytomegalovirus exposure and HLA in healthy donors (dated by TCRdb to 2016 to 2017). Study-level background: According to an earlier analysis of several hundred of the donors, roughly 180 million T cells yielded 117 million unique TCR beta sequences and 276 Gb of sequence data. Around 320 gigabases of sequencing data and 70 million to 100 million unique TCR sequences were included in an early release covering roughly 600 HLA-typed donors. Among the roughly 430 genotyped donors, approximately 77% belonged to the genetic ancestry cluster associated with self-reported Caucasian donors. The study aimed to test whether cataloging public T cell receptors could reveal signatures of past pathogen exposure. Using immunosequencing, the study profiled T cell repertoires from 666 subjects and related those repertoires to cytomegalovirus serostatus. Along with the approximately 600-subject first cohort, a separate validation cohort of 120 different subjects was used. To predict cytomegalovirus infection status, the study combined high-throughput TCR immunosequencing, statistical association of individual TCRs with disease status, and machine learning. A later analysis re-examined previously published TCR beta repertoires from hundreds of donors and added high-resolution HLA genotyping to investigate patterns of TCR occurrence. In the later analysis, no new phenotypic data were used to find candidate immune exposures; instead, reliance was placed on TCR beta sequences and their occurrence across donors. To decide whether each TCR beta V gene segment behaved as functional or pseudogenic, an earlier analysis of nearly 600 of the donors relied on high-throughput TCR beta sequencing. Donor age, sex, ethnicity and CMV serostatus were compiled together with the repertoire data. In a later genetic analysis, genome-wide SNP genotypes for about three fifths of the roughly 670 donors were used, and that subset was treated as a discovery cohort. Every discovery cohort repertoire had been produced on one sequencing platform. Class I and class II HLA loci were covered by the typing at four-digit resolution. The number of donors typed differed by locus, with roughly 620-640 for A, B, C, DRB1 and DQB1, more than 500 for DQA1, 606 for DPA1, and 450 to 480 for DPB1. Five DR-DQ haplotypes were treated as single units for association and clustering because of strong linkage in the cohort. Across 300 to 500 genotyped donors of the cohort, an average of about 240,000 unique TCR beta nucleotide sequences per donor were sequenced, and approximately 17% of those sequences were non-productive. Here is what the overall study found, with its caveats: According to a later analysis, most CMV-associated TCR beta chains appeared to be HLA-restricted, and the HLA associations seemed to be driven largely by CMV exposure. A further reported finding was that TCR beta sequences accurately predicted the HLA-A and HLA-B alleles for most subjects in the first cohort. The presence/absence analyses assumed that sequencing depth was roughly uniform across donors, and that assumption may not be true. Because counts were too low, seventeen rarely observed V segments, including chromosome 9 orphons, were excluded from the earlier analysis of 587 of the donors. In both the original and validation cohorts, the classifier was reported to diagnose cytomegalovirus status with high specificity and sensitivity. The authors suggested that the approach could potentially be extended to other disease states and immunological phenotypes. Broadly in line with IMGT annotations, most TCR beta V segments showed up in productive rearrangements about 87% or about 30% of the time in an earlier analysis of roughly 590 of the donors. Because HLA typing was unavailable for some donors at each locus, only the typed subset was used in association tests. While some public TCRs were present in many individuals, most TCR sequences turned up only very rarely across donors. A few of the identified cytomegalovirus-associated TCR beta chains were confirmed in vitro to be specific for cytomegalovirus antigens. This cohort had only TCR beta chains sequenced, and the lack of alpha or paired-chain data limited which features could be detected. In a later genetic analysis, fewer N-insertions in productive TCRs were reported among donors in an Asian-associated ancestry cluster than the 666-donor mean. According to a later analysis, TCR association rates differed among HLA loci, with DRB1 alleles showing the most associated TCRs and HLA-C alleles showing the fewest. In a later analysis, HLA-associated TCR beta chains were found to be more clonally expanded and to have lower generation probabilities than equally common non-associated chains. Strong co-occurrence of HLA alleles, especially DR and DQ, made assigning TCR associations to individual alleles difficult. Specific HLA alleles were associated with 15,000 to 20,000 TCR beta sequences at a false discovery rate of 0.05 in a later analysis. Some IMGT-functional V segments, including TRBV6-2 and TRBV6-3, could not be distinguished by the 87-base-pair reads and were therefore excluded. A total of 150 to 200 TCR beta chains were listed by the study as associated with cytomegalovirus. A cluster of highly shared sequence variants was judged likely to represent a technical artifact of the sequencing pipeline. Linkage disequilibrium might explain the correlated functional status among segregating V segments, but an unknown experimental factor could not be ruled out. Several of the top co-occurrence clusters appeared to be linked to parvovirus B19, influenza, CMV and Epstein-Barr virus, according to a later analysis. For the cohort, immune exposure information was limited to CMV serostatus. An association between a missense DCLRE1C variant and V-gene and J-gene trimming of TCR beta chains was found in a later genetic analysis and replicated in an independent cohort.

Library construction relied on the immunoSEQ multiplex PCR assay. A mixture of 60 forward primers for TCR Vbeta segments and 13 reverse primers for TCR Jbeta segments was used in the multiplex PCR. The CDR3 region of rearranged TCR beta genes was amplified from genomic DNA by a multiplex PCR assay. Amplified TCR beta libraries were sequenced as 87-base-pair reads on the Illumina HiSeq System. Regarding the original processing steps: A later analysis tallied roughly 78 million unique TCR beta chains across the 666 repertoires, and about 10 million of those chains were shared by two or more donors. Raw reads were error-corrected and collapsed into unique sequences by a nearest-neighbor algorithm in which closely related sequences were merged to remove PCR and sequencing errors. CDR3 sequences were aligned to IMGT reference sequences to assign V, D and J gene segments. For a sequence to be retained, a match of at least six nucleotides to both a V gene segment and a J gene segment was required. A rearrangement was called productive if the CDR3 had no stop codons and remained in frame with V and J, and every other rearrangement was called non-productive. CDR3 was defined by IMGT convention, running from the second conserved V-encoded cysteine to the conserved J-encoded phenylalanine. The earlier analysis of 550 to 650 of the donors excluded any sequence lacking an unambiguous match to a single V gene segment. In an earlier analysis of a few hundred of the donors, a V segment was called functional when productive rearrangements were above 56.7%, and segregating when the standard deviation between donors exceeded 5%. A statistical classification framework was built for diagnosing cytomegalovirus status from the catalog of TCR beta chain sequences. A later analysis assigned V and J genes by comparing TCR nucleotide sequences with IMGT/GENE-DB human TR gene sequences. In a later analysis, CDR3 sequences and most-parsimonious VDJ recombination scenarios were assigned using the TCRdist pipeline. In a later analysis, each TCR beta chain was defined by its CDR3 amino acid sequence together with its V-gene family, and reads lacking a unique V-gene family were excluded. As a way to deal with suspected cross-contamination and a sequencing artifact, a later analysis dropped under 600 nucleotide sequences that were highly shared and had low generation probability. In a later analysis, a clonal expansion index for each public chain was calculated from normalized within-repertoire ranks of inferred template counts. In a later analysis, generation probabilities were computed with a VDJ recombination model fitted to out-of-frame rearrangements, and the resulting probabilities were checked against IGoR. In a later analysis, hypergeometric tests were used to score TCR-TCR, TCR-HLA and TCR-CMV co-occurrence, with a repertoire-size bias correction applied to TCR pairs. A later analysis estimated false discovery rates by permuting HLA or CMV assignments 20 times. In a later analysis, co-occurring TCRs were grouped using DBSCAN, with TCRdist sequence similarity added in when clustering inside HLA-allele-positive subsets. Repertoires with fewer than 30,000 or more than 120,000 public chains were left out of co-occurrence clustering, as were about 5 repertoires with anomalous nucleotide sharing. TCRdb limited this immuneACCESS table to in-frame rearrangements with V and J called. A share of clones is missing; checked studies link under half to unresolved V genes, and the rest is unexplained. V and J calls and clone size are as listed in that table; D and trimming were resolved from the DNA. The record for this sample contains 150,000 or so clones. Of the sample, 1.6% falls within the top ten clones.

The germline V gene yields KGHSH for CDR1 and LQKENI for CDR2. Trimming costs V 5 bases and J 2 bases, and their ends lie 18 bases apart. The CDR3 spans 16 residues, from the cysteine through the phenylalanine. The only DNA kept is the CDR3, 48 bases in frame from the first base. A note on this clone: The clone's antigen remains unknown.

The cohort was made up of under 800 healthy bone marrow donors. At the time of sampling, every cohort member was nominally healthy, though immune exposures that went unrecorded were likely present. The donor was CMV seropositive and was included in the group of 300 or so seropositive cohort members. A peripheral blood sample was collected from each donor, and TCR beta sequencing was performed on peripheral blood mononuclear cells. The Qiagen DNeasy Blood Extraction Kit was used to extract genomic DNA from the blood cell samples. The rearranged chain carries TRBV18 and TRBJ2-5; the D gene is not confidently resolved. The origin of this receptor is a woman aged 40 to 50 in good health and CMV-seropositive. Sequences were obtained from PBMCs. The nucleotide sequence is given as TGTGCCAGCTCATCACTCAGCGTTGAGGTACAAGAGACCCAGTACTTC. Its translation reads: CASSSLSVEVQETQYF.